This T cell receptor (beta chain) is drawn from a study of blood T cell repertoires in COVID-19. For the study at large: The analysed material was cDNA or gDNA that came from T cells, B-cell-depleted T cells, or PBMCs.

Many counts were recorded for this clone. V lost 7 bases and J 0 bases, leaving 10 bases between the germline ends. The CDR3 loop spans 14 amino acids. Per the germline V gene, CDR1 is LNHDA and CDR2 is SQIVND (reference sequence). In the original analysis: Amplified reference gene primers provided the basis for estimating nucleated cell counts. Profiled with immunoSEQ multiplex PCR; TCRdb holds only in-frame clones, not every one. V, J and clone size derive from that table, while D and trimming were established from the DNA sequence. The table has around 170,000 clones, approximately 90% seen once; the top ten hold 2.9%.

The J gene is TRBJ1-5, the V gene TRBV19; D gene ambiguous. Sequencing was done on a sample of peripheral blood. The TCR originated in a woman under 40 with active or convalescent COVID-19. CDR3 residues: CASTNTNSNQPQHF. The DNA for the CDR3 is TGTGCCAGTACCAACACAAATAGCAATCAGCCCCAGCATTTT.